This T cell receptor beta chain appears in the sequencing data of a study of T cells in Graves' hyperthyroidism and ophthalmopathy. Amplification of TCR beta CDR3 regions used RNA as the template. During a first-round RT-PCR of the TCR CDR3, the HTBI primer set was used. TCRdb reanalysed the multiplex PCR reads using MiXCR and keeps one entry per CDR3 protein. The table shows about 360,000 distinct CDR3 sequences, with around 16% occurring only once. Trimming left V 7 bases short and J 6 bases short, with 12 bases between. The CDR3 is 12 amino acids. Germline V gives CDR1 DFQATT, CDR2 SNEGSKA (reference sequence). This clonotype appeared a few times.

This clonotype was obtained from a woman between 18 and 29 years old with Graves' hyperthyroidism that later progressed to Graves' ophthalmopathy. Sequencing input: blood. V gene TRBV20-1 combines with J gene TRBJ2-2; TRBD1 is a possible D gene (6 bases). The CDR3 here is CSGLDSPGELFF. The CDR3 DNA is TGCAGTGGACTGGACAGTCCCGGGGAGCTGTTTTTT.